This entry describes one T cell receptor beta chain. Its target is unknown. This specimen comes from a study of beta chain features in type 1 diabetes. Turning to the study itself: Investigators examined some 100 million sorted cells across all samples. Study-wide results and caveats: Reduced insertions and increased deletions marked VDJ junctions in type 1 diabetes patients. For patients and controls alike, PCR might favor shorter templates to the same degree.

Purity above 95% was achieved in all sorted populations. Reverse transcribing all isolated RNA meant expressed TCRB transcripts were sequenced. Repertoires were generated with immunoSEQ multiplex PCR, while TCRdb's copy carries only in-frame clones and drops some. The data contain some 900,000 clones, 17% of them singletons. The V end lost 4 bases, the J end lost 3 bases, and 13 bases lay between the germline ends. This CDR3 comprises 14 residues. CDR1 is SGHRS, CDR2 YFSETQ, per germline. This chain connects TRBV5-1 to TRBJ2-5, with a weak D call TRBD2 (6 bases). The source of this sequence is a young woman in good health. Sequencing input: naive CD4+ T cells from blood. The DNA of the CDR3 is TGCGCCAGCAGCACCGGGACTCCGAAAGAGACCCAGTACTTC. Amino acid sequence: CASSTGTPKETQYF.